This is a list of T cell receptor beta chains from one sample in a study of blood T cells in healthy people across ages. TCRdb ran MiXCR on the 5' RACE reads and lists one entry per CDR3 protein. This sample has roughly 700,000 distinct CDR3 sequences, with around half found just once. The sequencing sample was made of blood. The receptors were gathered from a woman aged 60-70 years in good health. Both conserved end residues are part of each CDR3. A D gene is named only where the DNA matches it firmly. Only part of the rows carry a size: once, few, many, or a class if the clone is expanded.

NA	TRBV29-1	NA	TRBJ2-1	CSVVGQYYNEQFF	TGCAGCGTTGTTGGACAGTACTACAATGAGCAGTTCTTC
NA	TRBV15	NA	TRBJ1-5	CATSREVSSLNQPQHF	TGTGCCACCAGCAGAGAAGTGAGTTCCCTCAATCAGCCCCAGCATTTT
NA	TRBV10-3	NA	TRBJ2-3	CAISETGVSTDTQYF	TGTGCCATCAGTGAGACGGGGGTCTCCACAGATACGCAGTATTTT
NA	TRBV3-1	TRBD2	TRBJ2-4	CASSQVPAGGPEYF	TGTGCCAGCAGCCAAGTACCAGCGGGAGGGCCTGAGTACTTC
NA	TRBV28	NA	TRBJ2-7	CASSSGTLEGEQYF	TGTGCCAGCAGTAGTGGGACCCTAGAAGGCGAGCAGTACTTC
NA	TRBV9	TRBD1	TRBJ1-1	CASSVGAQGRTEAFF	TGTGCCAGCAGCGTAGGCGCACAGGGGAGGACTGAAGCTTTCTTT
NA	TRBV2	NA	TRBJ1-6	CASSQSTGHNSPHHF	TGTGCCAGCAGTCAGAGCACAGGGCATAATTCACCCCACCACTTT
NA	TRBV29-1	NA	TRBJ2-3	CSVVGGRGTDTQYF	TGCAGCGTTGTGGGTGGGAGAGGCACAGATACGCAGTATTTT
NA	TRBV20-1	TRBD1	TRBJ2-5	CSATSGQGGQWQETQYF	TGCAGTGCAACCTCGGGACAGGGGGGCCAATGGCAAGAGACCCAGTACTTC
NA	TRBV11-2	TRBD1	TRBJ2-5	CASSSRGQGAQETQYF	TGTGCCAGCAGCTCCCGAGGACAGGGGGCACAAGAGACCCAGTACTTC
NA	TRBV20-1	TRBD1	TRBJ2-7	CSASWIRDRSRSISYEQYF	TGCAGTGCTAGTTGGATTAGGGACAGAAGTCGGTCAATCTCCTACGAGCAGTACTTC
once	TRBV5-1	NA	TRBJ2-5	CAGSLIRRGGETQYF	TGCGCCGGCAGCTTGATTCGCAGGGGAGGCGAGACCCAGTACTTC
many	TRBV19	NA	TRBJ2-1	CASSIGETGLFF	TGTGCCAGTAGTATAGGGGAGACAGGTCTGTTCTTC
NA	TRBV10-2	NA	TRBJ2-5	CASSESGVQYF	TGCGCCAGCAGTGAGTCGGGGGTCCAGTACTTC
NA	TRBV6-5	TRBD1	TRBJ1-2	CASSYVPGGNYGYTF	TGTGCCAGCAGTTACGTACCAGGGGGTAACTATGGCTACACCTTC
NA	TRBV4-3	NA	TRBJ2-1	CASSHTDGNEQFF	TGCGCCAGCAGCCATACCGACGGTAATGAGCAGTTCTTC
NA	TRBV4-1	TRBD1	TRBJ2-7	CASSHPDRGRYKQYF	TGCGCCAGCAGCCACCCGGACAGGGGACGCTACAAGCAGTACTTC
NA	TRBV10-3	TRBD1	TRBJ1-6	CAIRTDRDSPLHF	TGTGCCATCAGAACCGACAGGGATTCACCCCTCCACTTT
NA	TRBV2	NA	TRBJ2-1	CASSEAEENEQFF	TGTGCCAGCAGTGAAGCGGAAGAGAATGAGCAGTTCTTC
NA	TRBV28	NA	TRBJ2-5	CASRVGGGGETQYF	TGTGCCAGCAGGGTCGGAGGAGGGGGGGAGACCCAGTACTTC
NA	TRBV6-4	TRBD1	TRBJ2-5	CASTKETGGLETQYF	TGTGCCAGCACCAAGGAGACAGGGGGCTTGGAGACCCAGTACTTC
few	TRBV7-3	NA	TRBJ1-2	CASSRSGGEYGYTF	TGTGCCAGCAGCCGGAGCGGAGGGGAATATGGCTACACCTTC
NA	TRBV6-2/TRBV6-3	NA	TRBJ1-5	CASRSRRLDQPQHF	TGTGCCAGCAGGTCGAGGAGGCTGGATCAGCCCCAGCATTTT
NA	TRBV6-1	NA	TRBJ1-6	CASSDREAMTPLHF	TGTGCCAGCAGTGACAGGGAGGCTATGACACCCCTCCACTTT
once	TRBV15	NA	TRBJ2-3	CATSRDRPSETSTDTQYF	TGTGCCACCAGCAGAGATCGGCCCAGCGAAACTAGCACAGATACGCAGTATTTT
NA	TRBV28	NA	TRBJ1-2	CASSLIEGGGYTF	TGTGCCAGCAGCCTAATCGAGGGGGGCGGCTACACCTTC
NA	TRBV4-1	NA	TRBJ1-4	CASSRSRGAEGEKLFF	TGCGCCAGCAGCCGCAGTCGAGGGGCTGAGGGTGAAAAACTGTTTTTT
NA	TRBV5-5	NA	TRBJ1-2	CASSREGLPTRSYTF	TGTGCCAGCAGCAGGGAGGGGTTACCAACGAGGAGCTACACCTTC
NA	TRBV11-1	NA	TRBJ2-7	CASSLGRAEQYF	TGTGCCAGCAGCTTGGGCAGGGCCGAGCAGTACTTC
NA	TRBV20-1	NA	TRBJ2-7	CSATGHQGRSSYEQYF	TGCAGTGCTACCGGACATCAGGGCAGAAGCTCCTACGAGCAGTACTTC
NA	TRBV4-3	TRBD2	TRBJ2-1	CASSVVAGSSYDEQFF	TGCGCCAGCAGCGTTGTAGCGGGTAGCTCCTACGATGAGCAGTTCTTC
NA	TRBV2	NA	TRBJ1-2	CASSKYRESVYGYTF	TGTGCCAGCAGTAAATACAGGGAGTCGGTCTATGGCTACACCTTC
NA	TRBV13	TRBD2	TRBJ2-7	CASSEGLAETYEQYF	TGTGCCAGCAGCGAGGGACTAGCGGAGACCTACGAGCAGTACTTC
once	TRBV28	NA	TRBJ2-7	CASSPHRDEQYF	TGTGCCAGCAGTCCGCATCGGGACGAGCAGTACTTC
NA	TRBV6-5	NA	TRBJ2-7	CASSYSHNSYEQYF	TGTGCCAGCAGTTACTCGCACAACTCCTACGAGCAGTACTTC
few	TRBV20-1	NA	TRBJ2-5	CSVVAREETQYF	TGCAGTGTAGTGGCGCGGGAAGAGACCCAGTACTTC
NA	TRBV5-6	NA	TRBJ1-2	CASSNRLGTYGYTF	TGTGCCAGCAGCAACAGGTTGGGAACCTATGGCTACACCTTC
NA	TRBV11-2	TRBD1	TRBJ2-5	CASSLVAGGDSGTQYF	TGTGCCAGCAGCTTAGTGGCAGGGGGAGACAGCGGGACCCAGTACTTC
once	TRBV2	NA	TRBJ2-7	CASRDVSTYEQYF	TGTGCCAGCAGGGACGTATCCACCTACGAGCAGTACTTC
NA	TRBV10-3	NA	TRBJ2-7	CAIAAGPAYEQYF	TGTGCCATCGCGGCGGGACCAGCCTACGAGCAGTACTTC
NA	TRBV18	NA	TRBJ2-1	CAGSPSGTTRNNEQFF	TGTGCCGGCTCACCATCGGGGACGACTAGAAACAATGAGCAGTTCTTC
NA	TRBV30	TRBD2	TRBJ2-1	CAWNPTPSGRKQFF	TGTGCCTGGAACCCCACACCTAGCGGGAGGAAGCAGTTCTTC
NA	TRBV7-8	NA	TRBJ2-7	CASSLERGGYEQYF	TGTGCCAGCAGCTTAGAAAGAGGGGGCTACGAGCAGTACTTC
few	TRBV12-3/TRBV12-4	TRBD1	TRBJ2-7	CASRKQGPSSYEQYF	TGTGCCAGCAGGAAACAGGGGCCGAGCTCCTACGAGCAGTACTTC
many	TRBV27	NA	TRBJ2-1	CASRRDQLYNEQFF	TGTGCCAGCAGGAGGGACCAGCTCTACAATGAGCAGTTCTTC